A selection of T cell receptor beta chains follows, all from one sample in a study of T cells in Graves' hyperthyroidism and ophthalmopathy. Each CDR3 protein is one row after TCRdb ran MiXCR on the multiplex PCR reads. The data hold about 420,000 distinct CDR3 sequences, with roughly 14% observed a single time. Source material: blood. The receptor source for this set is a woman aged 18-29 years with Graves' hyperthyroidism. Both conserved end residues are part of each CDR3. The order of the fields is J gene, D gene, V gene, clone size, CDR3 protein, CDR3 DNA. The D gene is left open where the match is weak. Clone size is given for some rows only: seen once, a few or many times, or a class if the clone is expanded.

>TRBJ2-3|NA|TRBV6-1|many
CAATRRQITDTQYF
TGTGCCGCCACGCGACGACAGATCACAGATACGCAGTATTTT
>TRBJ2-3|TRBD2|TRBV25-1|NA
CATSAGFWGTDTQYF
TGTGCTACCTCAGCGGGATTTTGGGGCACAGATACGCAGTATTTT
>TRBJ2-1|TRBD2|TRBV4-1|NA
CASSPFDGGRYSYNEQFF
TGCGCCAGCAGCCCTTTTGACGGGGGGAGGTATTCCTACAATGAGCAGTTCTTC
>TRBJ1-4|NA|TRBV6-5|few
CASSYTALNNEELFF
TGTGCCAGCAGTTACACGGCGCTTAATAATGAAGAACTGTTTTTT
>TRBJ2-3|NA|TRBV12-5|many
CASGLAWIGGAYTDTQYF
TGTGCTAGTGGTTTGGCCTGGATTGGAGGTGCCTACACAGATACGCAGTATTTT
>TRBJ1-2|NA|TRBV6-1|NA
CASSAGARDGYTF
TGTGCCAGCAGTGCCGGGGCAAGAGATGGCTACACCTTC
>TRBJ1-1|TRBD1|TRBV6-6|many
CASSYSMRGRGEAFF
TGTGCCAGCAGTTACTCGATGAGGGGGCGAGGTGAAGCTTTCTTT
>TRBJ2-3|TRBD2|TRBV6-2/TRBV6-3|many
CASSFAGGRLDTQYF
TGTGCCAGCAGTTTTGCGGGAGGGCGATTGGATACGCAGTATTTT
>TRBJ2-5|NA|TRBV30|many
CAWMGDSATQETQYF
TGTGCCTGGATGGGCGACAGCGCTACTCAAGAGACCCAGTACTTC
>TRBJ1-3|NA|TRBV24-1|NA
CATMAEAGNTIYF
TGTGCCACAATGGCGGAGGCTGGAAACACCATATATTTT
>TRBJ2-2|NA|TRBV5-6|NA
CASSPGRRVTGELFF
TGTGCCAGCAGCCCGGGACGGCGAGTAACCGGGGAGCTGTTTTTT
>TRBJ2-1|TRBD2|TRBV20-1|many
CSAPGGSRRPSGGARSYNEQFF
TGCAGTGCCCCGGGGGGCTCCCGAAGGCCTAGCGGGGGGGCGCGCTCCTACAATGAGCAGTTCTTC
>TRBJ1-1|NA|TRBV14|NA
CASSQAPWEGPNTEAFF
TGTGCCAGCAGCCAAGCCCCCTGGGAGGGACCGAACACTGAAGCTTTCTTT
>TRBJ2-5|NA|TRBV20-1|many
CSARAYLETQYF
TGCAGTGCTAGAGCCTACCTGGAGACCCAGTACTTC
>TRBJ1-2|NA|TRBV6-1|many
CASASGKRSLYGYTF
TGTGCCAGCGCGTCAGGGAAGAGGTCGTTATATGGCTACACCTTC
>TRBJ2-3|NA|TRBV9|few
CASSRYTDTQYF
TGTGCCAGCAGCAGATACACAGATACGCAGTATTTT
>TRBJ2-7|NA|TRBV7-3|many
CASSADGPYEQYF
TGTGCCAGCAGCGCGGACGGTCCCTACGAGCAGTACTTC
>TRBJ2-3|TRBD2|TRBV10-3|few
CAISESPAGDTDTQYF
TGTGCCATCAGTGAGTCCCCAGCGGGGGACACAGATACGCAGTATTTT
>TRBJ1-5|NA|TRBV28|many
CASSFRLGNNQPQHF
TGTGCCAGCAGTTTCCGGCTCGGTAATAATCAGCCCCAGCATTTT
>TRBJ1-4|NA|TRBV7-9|many
CASRPTTGEVNEKLFF
TGTGCCAGCAGGCCAACCACAGGAGAGGTCAACGAAAAACTGTTTTTT
>TRBJ2-1|NA|TRBV6-1|NA
CASTLAPGYEQFF
TGTGCCAGCACCCTTGCACCTGGGTATGAGCAGTTCTTC
>TRBJ2-3|NA|TRBV3-1|NA
CASSLAVAAVTDTQYF
TGTGCCAGCAGTTTAGCGGTCGCAGCGGTCACAGATACGCAGTATTTT
>TRBJ2-2|TRBD2|TRBV7-9|NA
CASSLEWGGRTSGTHTGELFF
TGTGCCAGCAGCTTAGAGTGGGGTGGCCGGACTAGCGGGACGCACACCGGGGAGCTGTTTTTT